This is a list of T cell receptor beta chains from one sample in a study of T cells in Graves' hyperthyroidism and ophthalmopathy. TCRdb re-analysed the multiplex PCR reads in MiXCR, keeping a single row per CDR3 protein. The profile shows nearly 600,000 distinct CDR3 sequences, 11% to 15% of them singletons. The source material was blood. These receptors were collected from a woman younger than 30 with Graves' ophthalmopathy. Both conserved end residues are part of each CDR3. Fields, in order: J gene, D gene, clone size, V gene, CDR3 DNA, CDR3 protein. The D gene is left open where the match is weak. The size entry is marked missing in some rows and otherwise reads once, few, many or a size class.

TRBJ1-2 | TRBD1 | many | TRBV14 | TGTGCCAGCAGCTCCTTGGGACAGTCTGACTATGGCTACACCTTC | CASSSLGQSDYGYTF
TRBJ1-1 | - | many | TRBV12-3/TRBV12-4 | TGTGCCAGCACCCGGGGAGGCACTGAAGCTTTCTTT | CASTRGGTEAFF
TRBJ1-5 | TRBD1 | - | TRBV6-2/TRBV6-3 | TGTGCCAGCAGGAGTGGACAGGGTGGGTTTGAGCCCCAGCATTTT | CASRSGQGGFEPQHF
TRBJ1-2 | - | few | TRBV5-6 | TGTGCCAGCAGCTTAGGTAACGACGCTGGCTACACCTTC | CASSLGNDAGYTF
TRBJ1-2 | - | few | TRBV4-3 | TGCGCCAGCAGCCAAGACCGTGCCTCTCAGGGGTTGGGCTACACCTTC | CASSQDRASQGLGYTF
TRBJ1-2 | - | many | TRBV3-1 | TGTGCCAGCAGCCAAGTACAGAACTATGGCTACACCTTC | CASSQVQNYGYTF
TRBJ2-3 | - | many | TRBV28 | TGTGCCAGCAGTCCCCGACCCGACCCCCTGGCAGTCGATACGCAGTATTTT | CASSPRPDPLAVDTQYF
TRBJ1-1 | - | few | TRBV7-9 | TGTGCCAGCAGCTTGGAATCTGTTACAGGACTGATGAACACTGAAGCTTTCTTT | CASSLESVTGLMNTEAFF
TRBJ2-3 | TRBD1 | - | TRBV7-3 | TGTGCCAGCAGCCCAAGGGGGCGAAGGGATACGCAGTATTTT | CASSPRGRRDTQYF
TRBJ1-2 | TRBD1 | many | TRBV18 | TGTGCCAGCTCACCCCGGGACAGGGAATGGGGCTACACCTTC | CASSPRDREWGYTF
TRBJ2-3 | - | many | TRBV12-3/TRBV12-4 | TGTGCCACCGTCAAGAGGCAGGGCCGCACAGATACGCAGTATTTT | CATVKRQGRTDTQYF
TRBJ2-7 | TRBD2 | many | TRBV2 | TGTGCCAGCAGTGAAACACCCGGGACTAGCCGCGAGCAGTACTTC | CASSETPGTSREQYF
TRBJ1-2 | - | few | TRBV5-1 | TGCGCCAGCAGCCCCAGGTCAGCGCGCTATGGCTACACCTTC | CASSPRSARYGYTF
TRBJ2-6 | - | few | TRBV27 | TGTGCCAGCACTCCCCTCTCCCGAACAGCTCACTCTGGGGCCAACGTCCTGACTTTC | CASTPLSRTAHSGANVLTF
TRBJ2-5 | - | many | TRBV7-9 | TGTGCCAGCAGCCCCGCCGGGGCGAGTGGGGAGACCCAGTACTTC | CASSPAGASGETQYF
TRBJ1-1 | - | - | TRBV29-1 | TGCAGCGTTGAATCTGGACAGGAAGCTTTCTTT | CSVESGQEAFF
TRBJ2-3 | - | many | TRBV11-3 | TGTGCCAGCAGCTTAGAGGCTGGAGGAGATACGCAGTATTTT | CASSLEAGGDTQYF
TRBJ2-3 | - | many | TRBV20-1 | TGCAGTGCTAGATCAGCACTTAGCGGCACAGATACGCAGTATTTT | CSARSALSGTDTQYF
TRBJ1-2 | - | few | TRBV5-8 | TGTGCCAGCAGCCCCCGGGGGAGGGGGGCGAATGGCTACACCTTC | CASSPRGRGANGYTF
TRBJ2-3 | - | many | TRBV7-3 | TGTGCCAGCAGCTTCGGCGGGTCCTCCCCAGATACGCAGTATTTT | CASSFGGSSPDTQYF
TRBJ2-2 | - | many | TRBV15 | TGTGCCACCAGCAGAGTCGGGACCACTCTCACCGGGGAGCTGTTTTTT | CATSRVGTTLTGELFF
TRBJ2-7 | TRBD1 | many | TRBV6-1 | TGTGCCAGCAGCCAGGGGACAGGGTGGGACGAGCAGTACTTC | CASSQGTGWDEQYF
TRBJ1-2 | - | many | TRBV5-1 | TGCGCCAGCAGCTTAGGGACTCCCAACTATGGCTACACCTTC | CASSLGTPNYGYTF
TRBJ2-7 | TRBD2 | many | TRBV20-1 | TGCAGTGCTAGTCCGACTAGCGGGAGATCCGAGCAGTACTTC | CSASPTSGRSEQYF
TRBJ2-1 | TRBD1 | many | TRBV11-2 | TGTGCCAGCAGCCCCGGACAGGGGTTGGCCTACAATGAGCAGTTCTTC | CASSPGQGLAYNEQFF
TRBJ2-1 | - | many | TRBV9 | TGTGCCAGCAGCGGAGGAGGGGATGAGCAGTTCTTC | CASSGGGDEQFF
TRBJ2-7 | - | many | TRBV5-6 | TGTGCCAGCGACTTGGCCCTCACGGGAACCTACGAGCAGTACTTC | CASDLALTGTYEQYF
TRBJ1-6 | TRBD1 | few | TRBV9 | TGTGCCAGCAGCGTAGACGGGACAGGGGATTCACCCCTCCACTTT | CASSVDGTGDSPLHF
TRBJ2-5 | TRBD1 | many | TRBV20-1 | TGCAGTGCTCTTACAGGGGGCGAAGAGACCCAGTACTTC | CSALTGGEETQYF
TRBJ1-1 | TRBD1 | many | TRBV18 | TGTGCCAGCAGTCCGACAGGGGGGAACACTGAAGCTTTCTTT | CASSPTGGNTEAFF
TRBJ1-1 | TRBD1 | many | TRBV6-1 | TGTGCCAGCACCCCCGTATCACTGACAGGGGAGACTGAAGCTTTCTTT | CASTPVSLTGETEAFF
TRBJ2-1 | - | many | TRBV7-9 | TGTGCCAGCAGCTTAGCGCCCCTAAGGGCTGGCTGGTACAATGAGCAGTTCTTC | CASSLAPLRAGWYNEQFF
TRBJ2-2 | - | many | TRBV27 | TGTGCCAGCAGTCCAACAGGGTTTAGGTTGACCGGGGAGCTGTTTTTT | CASSPTGFRLTGELFF
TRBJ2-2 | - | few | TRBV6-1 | TGTGCCAGCAGTGAAGAACCCCTGACCGGGGAGCTGTTTTTT | CASSEEPLTGELFF
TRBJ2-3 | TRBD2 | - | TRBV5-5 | TGTGCCAGCAGGGTTACTAGCGGGAGGGCCACAGATACGCAGTATTTT | CASRVTSGRATDTQYF
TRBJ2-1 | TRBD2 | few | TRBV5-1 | TGCGCCAGCAGCTTGGGGGAGGGCCCTATTCATGAGCAGTTCTTC | CASSLGEGPIHEQFF
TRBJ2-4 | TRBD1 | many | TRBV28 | TGTGCCAGCAGTTTTTTTTCCCCAGGGGGAATACAGTACTTC | CASSFFSPGGIQYF
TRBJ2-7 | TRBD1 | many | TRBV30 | TGTGCCTGGGACAGGGACCCCTACGAGCAGTACTTC | CAWDRDPYEQYF
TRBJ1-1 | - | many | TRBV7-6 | TGTGCCAGCAGCTTAGAAGCAGGGCGGAACACTGAAGCTTTCTTT | CASSLEAGRNTEAFF
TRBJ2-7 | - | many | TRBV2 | TGTGCCAGCACTCGGGACGTTACCTACGAGCAGTACTTC | CASTRDVTYEQYF
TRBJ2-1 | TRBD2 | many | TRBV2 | TGTGCCAGCACCGAGAGTAGCGGGAGAGCCTACAATGAGCAGTTCTTC | CASTESSGRAYNEQFF
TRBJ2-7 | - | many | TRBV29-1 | TGCAGCGTTGAAGGCCCGGGAAACTACGAGCAGTACTTC | CSVEGPGNYEQYF
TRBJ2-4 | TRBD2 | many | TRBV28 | TGTGCCAGCAGTCCGGGGACTAGCGGGGGCCCCGGGAACATTCAGTACTTC | CASSPGTSGGPGNIQYF
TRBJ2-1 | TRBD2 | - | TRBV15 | TGTGCCACCAGCAGAGTGCCTAGCGGTGAGCAGTTCTTC | CATSRVPSGEQFF
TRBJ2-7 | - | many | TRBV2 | TGTGCCAGCACTCAGGACTTAACCCCTTCCTACGAGCAGTACTTC | CASTQDLTPSYEQYF
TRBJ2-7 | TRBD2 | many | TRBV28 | TGTGCCAGCAGTTTCCCGCAGGGGGCTAGCGGGAGTTACGAGCAGTACTTC | CASSFPQGASGSYEQYF
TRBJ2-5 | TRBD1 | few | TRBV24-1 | TGTGCCACCAGTGATTCACAGGGGGTAGAGACCCAGTACTTC | CATSDSQGVETQYF
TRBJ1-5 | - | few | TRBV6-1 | TGTGCCACCACGGGGAGGGGCCCGAAAATGAGCAATCAGCCCCAGCATTTT | CATTGRGPKMSNQPQHF
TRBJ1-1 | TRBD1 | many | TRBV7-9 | TGTGCCAGCAAGACAGGGGGGCCGGCGAACACTGAAGCTTTCTTT | CASKTGGPANTEAFF
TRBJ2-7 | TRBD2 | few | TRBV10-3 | TGTGCCATCAGTGAGTTCCAGACTAGCGGGAGCTCCTACGAGCAGTACTTC | CAISEFQTSGSSYEQYF
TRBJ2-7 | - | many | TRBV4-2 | TGTGCCAGCAGCCAAGAAAGCAGGAGTGGCTACGAGCAGTACTTC | CASSQESRSGYEQYF
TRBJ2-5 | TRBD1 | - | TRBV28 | TGTGCCAGCAGTCCTTTGATGGACAGGGGGGAGACCCAGTACTTC | CASSPLMDRGETQYF
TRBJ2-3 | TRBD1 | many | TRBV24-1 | TGTGCCACCAGTGGACGAGACAGGGGAACAGATACGCAGTATTTT | CATSGRDRGTDTQYF
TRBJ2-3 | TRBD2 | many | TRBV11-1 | TGTGCCAGCAGCTTAGCGAGCGGGAGATGGGGTGATACGCAGTATTTT | CASSLASGRWGDTQYF
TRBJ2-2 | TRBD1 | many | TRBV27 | TGTGCCAGCAGTCGCCTAACTCCGGGACAGCTGAACACCGGGGAGCTGTTTTTT | CASSRLTPGQLNTGELFF